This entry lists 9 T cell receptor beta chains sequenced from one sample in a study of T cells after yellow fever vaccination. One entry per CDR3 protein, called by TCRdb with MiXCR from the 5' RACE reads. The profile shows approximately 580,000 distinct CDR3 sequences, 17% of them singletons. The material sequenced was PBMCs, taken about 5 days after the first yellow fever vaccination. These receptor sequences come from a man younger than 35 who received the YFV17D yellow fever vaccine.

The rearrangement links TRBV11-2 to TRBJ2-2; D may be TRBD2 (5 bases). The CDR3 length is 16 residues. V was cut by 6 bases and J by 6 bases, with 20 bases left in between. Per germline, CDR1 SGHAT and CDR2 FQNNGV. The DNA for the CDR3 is TGTGCCAGCAGGGATTCCCGGGAAGCTGGGTCCGGGGAGCTGTTTTTT. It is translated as CASRDSREAGSGELFF.

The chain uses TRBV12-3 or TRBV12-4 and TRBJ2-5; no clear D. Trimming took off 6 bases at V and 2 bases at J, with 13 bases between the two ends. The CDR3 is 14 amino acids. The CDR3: CASSRWVGQETQYF. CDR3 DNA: TGTGCCAGCAGCCGATGGGTGGGTCAAGAGACCCAGTACTTC.

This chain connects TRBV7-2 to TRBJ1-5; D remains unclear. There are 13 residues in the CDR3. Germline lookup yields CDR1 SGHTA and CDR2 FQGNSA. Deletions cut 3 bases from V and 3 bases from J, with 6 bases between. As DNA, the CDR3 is TGTGCCAGCAGCTTTGACGCCAATCAGCCCCAGCATTTT. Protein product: CASSFDANQPQHF.

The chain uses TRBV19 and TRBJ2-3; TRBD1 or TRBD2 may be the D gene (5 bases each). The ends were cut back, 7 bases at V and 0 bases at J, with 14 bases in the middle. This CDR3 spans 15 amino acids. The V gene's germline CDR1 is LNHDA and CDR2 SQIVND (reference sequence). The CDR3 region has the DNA TGTGCCAGTACTATCGGGACGGCTAGCACAGATACGCAGTATTTT. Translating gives CASTIGTASTDTQYF.

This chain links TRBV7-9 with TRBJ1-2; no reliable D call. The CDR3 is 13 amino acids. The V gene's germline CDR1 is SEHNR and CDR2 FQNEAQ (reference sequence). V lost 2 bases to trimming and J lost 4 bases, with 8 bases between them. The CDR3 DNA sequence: TGTGCCAGCAGCTTATCAGAGCTCTATGGCTACACCTTC. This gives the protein CASSLSELYGYTF.

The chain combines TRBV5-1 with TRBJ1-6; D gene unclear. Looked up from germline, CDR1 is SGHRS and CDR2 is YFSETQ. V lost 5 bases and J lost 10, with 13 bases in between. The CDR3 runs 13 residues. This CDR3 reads CASSPFFGSPLHF. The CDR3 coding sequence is TGCGCCAGCAGTCCCTTCTTCGGGTCACCCCTCCACTTT.

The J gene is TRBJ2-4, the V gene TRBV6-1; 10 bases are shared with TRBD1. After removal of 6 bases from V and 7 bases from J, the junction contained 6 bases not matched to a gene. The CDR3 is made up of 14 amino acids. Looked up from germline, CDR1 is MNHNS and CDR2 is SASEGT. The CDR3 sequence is CASSPTTGGNIQYF. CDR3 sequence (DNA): TGTGCCAGCAGCCCAACGACAGGGGGCAACATTCAGTACTTC.

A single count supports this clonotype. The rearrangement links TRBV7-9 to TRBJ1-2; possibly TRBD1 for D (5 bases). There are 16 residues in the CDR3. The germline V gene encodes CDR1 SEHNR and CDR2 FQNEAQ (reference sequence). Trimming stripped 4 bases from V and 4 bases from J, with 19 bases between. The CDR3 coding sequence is TGTGCCAGCAGCTCCCCGTTGGGGGTATCTGTCTATGGCTACACCTTC. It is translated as CASSSPLGVSVYGYTF.

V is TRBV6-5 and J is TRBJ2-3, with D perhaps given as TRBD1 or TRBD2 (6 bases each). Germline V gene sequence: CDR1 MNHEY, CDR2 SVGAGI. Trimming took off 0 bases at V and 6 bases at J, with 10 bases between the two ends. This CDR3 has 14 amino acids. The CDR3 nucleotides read TGTGCCAGCAGTTACTCGGGGGGCGCCGATACGCAGTATTTT. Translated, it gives CASSYSGGADTQYF.